The sequence of this T cell receptor beta chain was determined in a study of T cells expressing NK-cell markers. Study overall: Beta-chain profiling covered CD3+CD56+NKG2C+, CD3+CD56+NKG2C- and CD3+CD56-NKG2C+ sorted subsets. One of the eight sequenced donors was seronegative, whereas the other seven were HCMV-seropositive.

Germline CDR1 reads SGHRS; CDR2 reads YFSETQ. The CDR3 has 16 amino acids. Study-wide findings and caveats: In more than 5 donors, dominant CD3+CD56+NKG2C+ clonotypes ranked among the top 10 CD8+ clonotypes.

In regard to this clonotype: Its antigen remains unknown.

From its re-call of the 5' RACE reads, TCRdb lists each CDR3 protein once, without DNA. The sample has about 390,000 distinct CDR3 sequences; the top ten hold about 10%. Specimen: blood T cells: a sorted CD56 or NKG2C T cell subset, CD4+ or CD8+ T cells, or bulk PBMC T cells (not recorded which). The receptor was derived from a woman in her 50s in good health. The chain recombines TRBV5-1 with TRBJ2-3; TCRdb lists TRBD2, though no DNA is available to test this call. The CDR3 sequence: CASSTRGEVGTDTQYF.